These 11 T cell receptor beta chains came from one sample sequenced in a study of regulatory T cells in long-lasting Graves disease. Documented time point: persistent/refractory GD, antithyroid drugs over 5 years with positive TRAb. Preparation of the TCR library used RNA extracted from PBMCs. With iRepertoire HTBI primers and Arm-PCR of CDR3 regions, TCR beta libraries were built. TCRdb fed the multiplex PCR reads into MiXCR, producing one record per CDR3 protein. This table holds some 470,000 distinct CDR3 sequences, 20% to 25% found once. The sequencing used peripheral blood mononuclear cells (PBMCs), collected when the disease was refractory, from a patient treated with antithyroid drugs. These receptors were taken from a female donor with Graves disease.

This clonotype was observed a handful of times. V gene TRBV13 combines with J gene TRBJ2-7, with D maybe TRBD1 (6 bases). Germline V lookup: CDR1 PRHDT, CDR2 FYEKMQ (reference sequence). CDR3 length: 14 residues. The V end was cut by 3 bases, the J end by 2 bases, with 11 bases between. CDR3 amino acids: CASSFAGTTYEQYF. As DNA, the CDR3 is TGTGCCAGCAGCTTCGCCGGGACAACCTACGAGCAGTACTTC.

This chain links TRBV2 with TRBJ2-1; TRBD2 agrees at 7 bases. The CDR3 contains 17 residues. V shed 6 bases and J 7 bases; nucleotides not matched to a gene: 18. Germline CDR1 is SNHLY and CDR2 is FYNNEI. CDR3 in DNA: TGTGCCAGCAGCGCCGACCTGGGGGAGGGAAGAGGGAATGAGCAGTTCTTC. Translated: CASSADLGEGRGNEQFF.

The V and J genes are TRBV7-9 and TRBJ1-5; D uncertain. V was cut by 5 bases and J by 3 bases, with 8 bases left in between. Germline CDR1 SEHNR, CDR2 FQNEAQ (reference sequence). The CDR3 is 13 amino acids. In nucleotides, the CDR3 is TGTGCCAGCAGCATGGGCCCCAATCAGCCCCAGCATTTT. This sequence encodes CASSMGPNQPQHF.

Ten or more counts support this clonotype. V usage is TRBV6-1 and J usage is TRBJ1-5, with no clear D. This CDR3 has 15 amino acids. V was clipped by 5 bases and J by 7 bases, with 18 bases between them. Germline-derived CDR1 and CDR2 are MNHNS and SASEGT. The DNA of the CDR3 is TGTGCCAGCAGTCCATCGCAGACCGGGTACCAGCCCCAGCATTTT. Protein product: CASSPSQTGYQPQHF.

In this sample, this clonotype turned up a few times. The chain uses TRBV5-1 and TRBJ2-2, with unresolved D. Germline CDR1 reads SGHRS; CDR2 reads YFSETQ. The V end lost 2 bases, the J end lost 0 bases, and 11 bases lay between the germline ends. CDR3 size: 16 residues. DNA for the CDR3: TGCGCCAGCAGCTTCATTGGCAGATCGAACACCGGGGAGCTGTTTTTT. Its protein product is CASSFIGRSNTGELFF.

This chain links TRBV6-1 with TRBJ1-1; D call uncertain. The CDR3 is 13 residues long. Trimming stripped 7 bases from V and 0 bases from J, with 9 bases between. Germline V gene data show CDR1 as MNHNS and CDR2 as SASEGT. Written as DNA, the CDR3 is TGTGCCAGCATTACCCTGATGAACACTGAAGCTTTCTTT. Amino acids: CASITLMNTEAFF.

This clonotype was detected a few times. This chain joins TRBV5-6 and TRBJ2-2; D may be TRBD1 (5 bases). The germline V and J ends were trimmed by 0 bases and 1 base, with 16 bases remaining between them. Germline V gene lookup returns CDR1 SGHDT and CDR2 YYEEEE. The CDR3 runs to 18 residues. The CDR3 here is CASSLDWLTAENTGELFF. The CDR3, as DNA: TGTGCCAGCAGCTTGGATTGGTTGACAGCCGAGAACACCGGGGAGCTGTTTTTT.

In this sample, this clonotype turned up many times. The chain couples TRBV16 to TRBJ2-5; D perhaps matches TRBD1 (5 bases). The CDR3 extends over 14 amino acids. With 2 bases removed from V and 3 bases from J, the gap between germline ends came to 10 bases. The germline V gene encodes CDR1 KGHSY and CDR2 FQNENV. DNA for the CDR3: TGTGCCAGCAGCCAAGCAGGGTCTGAAGAGACCCAGTACTTC. This sequence encodes CASSQAGSEETQYF.

This clonotype has at least ten counts. The chain couples TRBV11-3 to TRBJ2-7, with D maybe TRBD2 (6 bases). Between the trimmed V and J ends, which lost 0 bases and 2 bases, there was a span of 8 bases. The CDR3 is made up of 14 amino acids. CDR1 is SGHNT, CDR2 YENEEA, per germline. The CDR3 coding sequence is TGTGCCAGCAGCTTAGACGGGGGAACCTACGAGCAGTACTTC. Encoded protein: CASSLDGGTYEQYF.

This clonotype was seen at least ten times. The V call is TRBV6-1, the J call TRBJ2-7; no definite D call. Germline CDR1 reads MNHNS; CDR2 reads SASEGT. V shed 7 bases and J shed 1 base, with 11 bases lying between them. The length of the CDR3 is 13 residues. The DNA of the CDR3 is TGTGCCAGCACACCAGGCAGATCCTACGAGCAGTACTTC. Residues: CASTPGRSYEQYF.

The DNA for the CDR3 is TGTGCCTGGGGGACAGGGATCAATCAGCCCCAGCATTTT. Protein product: CAWGTGINQPQHF. This sequence joins TRBV30 and TRBJ1-5, with 9 bases identical to TRBD1. The junction had 2 bases not matched to a gene; V was cut back by 5 bases and J by 3 bases. This CDR3 is 13 amino acids long. The V gene's germline CDR1 is GTSNPN and CDR2 SVGIG (reference sequence).